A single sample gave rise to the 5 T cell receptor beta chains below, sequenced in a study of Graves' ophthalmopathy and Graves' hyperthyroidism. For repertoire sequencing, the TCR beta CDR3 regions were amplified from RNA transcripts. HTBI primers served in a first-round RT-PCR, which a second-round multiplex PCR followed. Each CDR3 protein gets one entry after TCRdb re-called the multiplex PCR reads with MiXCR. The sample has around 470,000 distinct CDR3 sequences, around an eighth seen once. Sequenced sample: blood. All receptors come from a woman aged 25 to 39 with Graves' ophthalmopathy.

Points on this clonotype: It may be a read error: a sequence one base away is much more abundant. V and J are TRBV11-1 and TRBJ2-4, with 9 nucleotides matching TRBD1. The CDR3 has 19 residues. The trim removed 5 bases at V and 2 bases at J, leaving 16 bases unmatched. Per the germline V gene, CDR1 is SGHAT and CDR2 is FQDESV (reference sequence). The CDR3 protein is CASSPKPTGGVMPKNIQYF. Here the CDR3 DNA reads TGTGCCAGCAGCCCCAAGCCCACAGGGGGCGTCATGCCCAAAAACATTCAGTACTTC. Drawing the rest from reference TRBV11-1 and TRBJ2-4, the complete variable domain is EAEVAQSPRYKITEKSQAVAFWCDPISGHATLYWYRQILGQGPELLVQFQDESVVDDSQLPKDRFSAERLKGVDSTLKIQPAELGDSAMYLCASSPKPTGGVMPKNIQYFGAGTRLSVL.

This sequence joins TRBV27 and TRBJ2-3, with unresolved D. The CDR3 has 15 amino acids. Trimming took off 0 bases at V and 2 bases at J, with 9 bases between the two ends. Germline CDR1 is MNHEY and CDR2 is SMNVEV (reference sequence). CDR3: CASSLSSAHTDTQYF. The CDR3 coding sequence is TGTGCCAGCAGTTTATCCTCGGCTCACACAGATACGCAGTATTTT.

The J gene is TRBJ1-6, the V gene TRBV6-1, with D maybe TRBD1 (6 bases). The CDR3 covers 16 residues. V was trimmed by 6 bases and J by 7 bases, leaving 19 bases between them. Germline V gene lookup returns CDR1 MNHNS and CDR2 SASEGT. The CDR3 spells CASRAKVSGTNSPLHF. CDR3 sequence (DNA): TGTGCCAGCAGAGCCAAGGTATCCGGGACAAATTCACCCCTCCACTTT.

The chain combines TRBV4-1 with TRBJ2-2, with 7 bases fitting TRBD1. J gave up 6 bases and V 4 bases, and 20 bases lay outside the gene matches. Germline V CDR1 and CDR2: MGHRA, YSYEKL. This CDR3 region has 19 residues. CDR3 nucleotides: TGCGCCAGCAGCCGACAGCCCTGGGACAGAACTGATTACGCCGGGGAGCTGTTTTTT. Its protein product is CASSRQPWDRTDYAGELFF.

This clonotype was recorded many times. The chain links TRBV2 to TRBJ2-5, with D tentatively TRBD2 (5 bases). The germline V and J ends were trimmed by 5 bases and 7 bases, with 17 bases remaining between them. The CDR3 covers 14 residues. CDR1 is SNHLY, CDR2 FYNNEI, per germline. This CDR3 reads CASSSNRLEGTQYF. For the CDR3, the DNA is TGTGCCAGCAGTTCCAATAGGCTAGAGGGGACCCAGTACTTC.